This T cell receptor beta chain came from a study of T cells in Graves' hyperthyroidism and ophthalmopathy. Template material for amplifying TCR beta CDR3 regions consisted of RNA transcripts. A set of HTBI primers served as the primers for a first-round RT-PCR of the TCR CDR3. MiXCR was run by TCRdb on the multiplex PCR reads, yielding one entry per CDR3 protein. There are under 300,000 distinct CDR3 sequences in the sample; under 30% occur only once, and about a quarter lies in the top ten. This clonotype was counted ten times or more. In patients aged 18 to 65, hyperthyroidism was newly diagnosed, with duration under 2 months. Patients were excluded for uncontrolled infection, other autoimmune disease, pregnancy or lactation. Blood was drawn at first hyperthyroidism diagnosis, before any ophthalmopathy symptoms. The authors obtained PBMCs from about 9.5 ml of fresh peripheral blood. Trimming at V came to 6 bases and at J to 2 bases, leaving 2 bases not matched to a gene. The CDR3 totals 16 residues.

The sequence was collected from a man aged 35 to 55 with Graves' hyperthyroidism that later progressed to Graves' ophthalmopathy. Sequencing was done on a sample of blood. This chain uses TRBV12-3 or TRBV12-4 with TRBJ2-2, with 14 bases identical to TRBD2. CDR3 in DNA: TGTGCCAGCAGAGGACTAGCGGGGGGAAACACCGGGGAGCTGTTTTTT. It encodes CASRGLAGGNTGELFF.